This entry features one T cell receptor (beta chain) sequence. Its antigen is unknown. There are no base qualities to consult, and no much larger clone falls within one base. A distance of 5 bases separates the germline ends of V and J, which lose 4 bases and 2 bases respectively. For CDR1 and CDR2, the germline V gene lists SNHLY and FYNNEI. The CDR3 runs 13 amino acids, cysteine and phenylalanine included. Solely the CDR3 DNA is kept, with 39 bases framed from the first base. Collaborating institutions collected whole blood in K2EDTA tubes following their own protocols. For TCRbeta analysis, collaborator samples were shipped as frozen whole blood, as isolated PBMCs, or as DNA extracted from either sample type. The record originates from a study of blood T cell repertoires in COVID-19 (dated by TCRdb to 2020 to 2021). Some background on the complete study: Samples from collaborators originated in the United States, Italy and Spain and spanned both the acute and convalescent phases of COVID-19. The prospective study material was composed of cDNA or gDNA derived from T cells, B-cell-depleted T cells, or PBMCs. Deeply sampled blood TCRbeta repertoires from subjects exposed to, actively infected with, or recovered from COVID-19 were included in the dataset. The repertoires were released in a freely available public database intended as a resource for research on the immune response to SARS-CoV-2. Samples came from the ongoing ImmuneRACE study (first 160 participants) plus 1,254 subjects from 6 global collaborators. A de-identified subject ID, COVID-19 status, age in years and sex were almost always included in the sample metadata. HLA class I and class II types, where available, came from metadata supplied by the sample provider rather than from assay-based typing.

The immunoSEQ Assay, a bias-controlled multiplex PCR, was used to amplify TCRbeta CDR3 regions from genomic DNA. Per the original workflow: Within the assay, amplification of reference gene primers was used to estimate how many nucleated cells each sample contained. Sequence reads were collapsed and filtered to measure the absolute abundance of every unique TCRbeta CDR3 rearrangement. For each sample, productive Simpson clonality was calculated as the square root of Simpson's diversity index across productive rearrangements. Entries here come from immuneACCESS through TCRdb and include only in-frame sequences with V and J called. Some clones fail to appear in such tables; in the studies checked, an unresolved V gene covers under half of the shortfall, and the cause of the remainder is unknown. V and J calls and clone size are as listed in that table; D and trimming were resolved from the DNA. The sample table contains 30,000 or so clones; only one count was recorded for about 91% of them. Roughly a quarter of the sample lies in the top ten.

Study-level results and caveats: Clinical and demographic metadata were provided uncurated, with the amount varying by source and participant.

The V and J genes are TRBV2 and TRBJ2-2, with no D gene named confidently. The sample taken for sequencing was peripheral blood. The clonotype comes from a human donor in a cohort sampled during active COVID-19. In nucleotide form, the sequence is TGTGCCAGCAGTGTACATAACACCGGGGAGCTGTTTTTT. Translation gives CASSVHNTGELFF. Beyond the CDR3, the reference TRBV2 and TRBJ2-2 genes provide the residues; the full variable domain reads: EPEVTQTPSHQVTQMGQEVILRCVPISNHLYFYWYRQILGQKVEFLVSFYNNEISEKSEIFDDQFSVERPDGSNFTLKIRSTKLEDSAMYFCASSVHNTGELFFGEGSRLTVL.